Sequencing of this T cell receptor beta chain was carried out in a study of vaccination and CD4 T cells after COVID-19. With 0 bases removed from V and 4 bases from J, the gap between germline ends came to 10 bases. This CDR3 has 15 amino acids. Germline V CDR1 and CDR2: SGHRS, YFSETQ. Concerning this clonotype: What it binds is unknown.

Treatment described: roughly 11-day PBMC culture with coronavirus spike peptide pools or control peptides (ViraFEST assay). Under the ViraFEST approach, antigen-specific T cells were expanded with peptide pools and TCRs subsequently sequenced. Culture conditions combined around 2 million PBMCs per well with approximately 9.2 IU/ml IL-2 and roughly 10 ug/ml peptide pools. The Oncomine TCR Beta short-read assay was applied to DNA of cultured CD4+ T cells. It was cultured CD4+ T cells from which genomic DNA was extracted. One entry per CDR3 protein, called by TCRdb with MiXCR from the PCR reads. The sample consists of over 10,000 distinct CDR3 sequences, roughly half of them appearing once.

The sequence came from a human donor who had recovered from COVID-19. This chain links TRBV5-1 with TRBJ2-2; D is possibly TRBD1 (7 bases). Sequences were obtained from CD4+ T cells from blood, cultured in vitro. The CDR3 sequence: CASSLDQGGTGELFF. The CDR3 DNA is TGCGCCAGCAGCTTGGACCAGGGGGGCACCGGGGAGCTGTTTTTT.